Listed below are T cell receptor beta chains from one sample, sequenced in a study of response to subunit inactivated influenza vaccine. TCRdb re-analysed the RT-PCR reads in MiXCR, keeping a single row per CDR3 protein. The sample records roughly 760,000 distinct CDR3 sequences, 21% being singletons. The source was PBMCs from blood, collected 5 days after vaccination. The receptors were sampled from a man aged 50 to 60 who received an inactivated influenza vaccine. Both conserved end residues are part of each CDR3. A D gene is named only where the DNA matches it firmly. Expanded clones get a size class; other rows say once, few or many, or leave the size out.

J: TRBJ2-7; V: TRBV6-1; size: NA; D: TRBD1; CDR3: CASSQGTGGDYEQYF; DNA: TGTGCCAGCAGTCAGGGGACAGGGGGCGACTACGAGCAGTACTTC
J: TRBJ2-5; V: TRBV5-4; size: NA; D: TRBD1; CDR3: CASSAGQAVRQETQYF; DNA: TGTGCCAGCAGCGCGGGACAGGCAGTCCGACAAGAGACCCAGTACTTC
J: TRBJ2-5; V: TRBV5-1; size: many; D: NA; CDR3: CASSPAQETQYF; DNA: TGCGCCAGCAGCCCAGCACAAGAGACCCAGTACTTC
J: TRBJ1-5; V: TRBV12-3/TRBV12-4; size: NA; D: NA; CDR3: CASSQGEPQHF; DNA: TGTGCCAGCAGTCAAGGGGAGCCCCAGCATTTT
J: TRBJ2-3; V: TRBV7-8; size: NA; D: NA; CDR3: CASSPMDTQYF; DNA: TGTGCCAGCAGCCCCATGGATACGCAGTATTTT
J: TRBJ2-1; V: TRBV5-1; size: many; D: TRBD2; CDR3: CASSLEAGGFNEQFF; DNA: TGCGCCAGCAGCTTGGAGGCCGGGGGGTTCAATGAGCAGTTCTTC
J: TRBJ1-1; V: TRBV7-2; size: NA; D: NA; CDR3: CASSLVSEAFF; DNA: TGTGCCAGCAGCTTAGTGTCTGAAGCTTTCTTT
J: TRBJ2-3; V: TRBV20-1; size: NA; D: TRBD2; CDR3: CSAPLGLAGPGSPDAQYF; DNA: TGCAGTGCCCCTCTGGGACTAGCGGGGCCGGGTAGCCCAGATGCGCAGTATTTT
J: TRBJ2-1; V: TRBV19; size: NA; D: NA; CDR3: CASTLTSGLLNEQFF; DNA: TGTGCCAGTACTCTAACGTCCGGGCTCCTCAATGAGCAGTTCTTC
J: TRBJ2-3; V: TRBV11-2; size: few; D: NA; CDR3: CASSLDRWGTQYF; DNA: TGTGCCAGCAGCTTAGATCGGTGGGGAACGCAGTATTTT
J: TRBJ1-1; V: TRBV7-9; size: NA; D: NA; CDR3: CASTPLGQMNTEAFF; DNA: TGTGCCAGCACCCCTCTCGGACAGATGAACACTGAAGCTTTCTTT
J: TRBJ2-2; V: TRBV12-3/TRBV12-4; size: many; D: NA; CDR3: CASSFRHLNTGELFF; DNA: TGTGCCAGCAGTTTTAGACACCTAAACACCGGGGAGCTGTTTTTT
J: TRBJ2-1; V: TRBV29-1; size: NA; D: TRBD1; CDR3: CSVEDPGQGWGNEQFF; DNA: TGCAGCGTTGAAGATCCGGGACAGGGGTGGGGGAATGAGCAGTTCTTC
J: TRBJ2-1; V: TRBV7-9; size: NA; D: NA; CDR3: CASSLDYGDGGNEQFF; DNA: TGTGCCAGCAGCTTAGATTATGGCGACGGAGGGAATGAGCAGTTCTTC
J: TRBJ2-7; V: TRBV24-1; size: NA; D: TRBD1; CDR3: CATSNRGTYEQYF; DNA: TGTGCCACCAGCAACAGGGGGACCTACGAGCAGTACTTC
J: TRBJ2-1; V: TRBV5-5; size: few; D: TRBD1; CDR3: CASSQFFGQGIYNEQFF; DNA: TGTGCCAGCAGCCAATTTTTCGGACAGGGCATCTACAATGAGCAGTTCTTC
J: TRBJ1-4; V: TRBV4-1; size: few; D: NA; CDR3: CASSQESKVFNEKLFF; DNA: TGCGCCAGCAGCCAAGAGTCAAAGGTGTTTAATGAAAAACTGTTTTTT
J: TRBJ2-2; V: TRBV12-3/TRBV12-4; size: NA; D: TRBD2; CDR3: CASSFRTSGRAMGNTGELFF; DNA: TGTGCCAGCAGTTTCAGGACTAGCGGGAGGGCCATGGGGAACACCGGGGAGCTGTTTTTT
J: TRBJ1-2; V: TRBV6-5; size: NA; D: NA; CDR3: CASSYSLGRGAGGYTF; DNA: TGTGCCAGCAGTTACTCGCTTGGCAGGGGCGCGGGTGGCTACACCTTC
J: TRBJ2-5; V: TRBV7-9; size: NA; D: TRBD1; CDR3: CASSWDRGRGETQYF; DNA: TGTGCCAGCAGCTGGGACAGGGGGCGCGGGGAGACCCAGTACTTC
J: TRBJ1-2; V: TRBV24-1; size: many; D: TRBD1; CDR3: CATAPGTGVTGYTF; DNA: TGTGCCACTGCTCCCGGGACAGGGGTAACTGGCTACACCTTC
J: TRBJ2-5; V: TRBV10-3; size: NA; D: TRBD1; CDR3: CAISESVQGAKETQYF; DNA: TGTGCCATCAGTGAGTCGGTACAGGGGGCAAAGGAGACCCAGTACTTC
J: TRBJ2-1; V: TRBV5-1; size: NA; D: TRBD2; CDR3: CASSLDPGTSFSRQFF; DNA: TGCGCCAGCAGCTTGGATCCCGGGACTAGTTTTAGCCGGCAGTTCTTC
J: TRBJ2-7; V: TRBV14; size: NA; D: NA; CDR3: CASSHGPTYEQYF; DNA: TGTGCCAGCAGCCACGGTCCGACCTACGAGCAGTACTTC
J: TRBJ2-1; V: TRBV7-2; size: many; D: TRBD1; CDR3: CASSLARLNRGRYNEQFF; DNA: TGTGCCAGCAGCTTAGCACGGCTAAACAGGGGCCGATACAATGAGCAGTTCTTC
J: TRBJ2-3; V: TRBV7-2; size: few; D: TRBD2; CDR3: CASSLSGGALDRAQYF; DNA: TGTGCCAGCAGCTTAAGCGGGGGGGCCTTAGATAGGGCGCAGTATTTT
J: TRBJ2-1; V: TRBV5-6; size: NA; D: NA; CDR3: CASSLEEGGGLHEQFF; DNA: TGTGCCAGCAGCTTGGAAGAGGGAGGGGGATTGCATGAGCAGTTCTTC
J: TRBJ2-1; V: TRBV7-6; size: NA; D: NA; CDR3: CASILGLRTNEQFF; DNA: TGTGCCAGCATCCTGGGACTCCGAACCAATGAGCAGTTCTTC
J: TRBJ1-2; V: TRBV12-3/TRBV12-4; size: many; D: NA; CDR3: CASSRSGITYGYTF; DNA: TGTGCCAGCAGTAGGTCAGGGATTACCTATGGCTACACCTTC
J: TRBJ1-2; V: TRBV20-1; size: NA; D: NA; CDR3: CSARVDSGYTF; DNA: TGCAGTGCTAGAGTGGACTCTGGCTACACCTTC
J: TRBJ1-1; V: TRBV4-3; size: NA; D: NA; CDR3: CASSQDLYLGTEAFF; DNA: TGCGCCAGCAGCCAAGATCTATATTTAGGCACTGAAGCTTTCTTT
J: TRBJ2-5; V: TRBV29-1; size: few; D: TRBD1; CDR3: CSVRTHPGQEETQYF; DNA: TGCAGCGTACGAACCCACCCGGGACAGGAAGAGACCCAGTACTTC
J: TRBJ2-2; V: TRBV30; size: NA; D: NA; CDR3: CAWKWPEGSGELFF; DNA: TGTGCCTGGAAATGGCCTGAGGGATCCGGGGAGCTGTTTTTT
J: TRBJ2-7; V: TRBV7-9; size: few; D: TRBD2; CDR3: CASTQGLAGVGEQYF; DNA: TGTGCCAGCACCCAAGGACTAGCGGGAGTGGGGGAGCAGTACTTC
J: TRBJ2-2; V: TRBV4-1; size: NA; D: TRBD1; CDR3: CASSRRTGGKTGELFF; DNA: TGCGCCAGCAGCCGGCGGACAGGGGGGAAAACCGGGGAGCTGTTTTTT
J: TRBJ2-7; V: TRBV10-3; size: NA; D: TRBD1; CDR3: CAIRKGQVSYEQYF; DNA: TGTGCCATCAGAAAGGGACAGGTCTCCTACGAGCAGTACTTC
J: TRBJ2-7; V: TRBV29-1; size: NA; D: NA; CDR3: CSVEDRARSSYEQYF; DNA: TGCAGCGTTGAAGATAGGGCCAGGAGCTCCTACGAGCAGTACTTC
J: TRBJ2-1; V: TRBV29-1; size: few; D: NA; CDR3: CSVEGAHRVNEQFF; DNA: TGCAGCGTTGAAGGAGCCCACAGGGTGAATGAGCAGTTCTTC
J: TRBJ2-3; V: TRBV6-2/TRBV6-3; size: NA; D: NA; CDR3: CASIQRRTDTQYF; DNA: TGTGCCAGCATCCAACGGCGCACAGATACGCAGTATTTT
J: TRBJ1-5; V: TRBV15; size: few; D: NA; CDR3: CATSRGGSLTQHF; DNA: TGTGCCACCAGCAGAGGCGGGAGTCTCACCCAGCATTTT
J: TRBJ1-5; V: TRBV20-1; size: NA; D: NA; CDR3: CSARLGGRNNQPQHF; DNA: TGCAGTGCTAGGTTAGGCGGGAGGAACAATCAGCCCCAGCATTTT
J: TRBJ1-1; V: TRBV9; size: few; D: TRBD1; CDR3: CASSGQGAIEAFF; DNA: TGTGCCAGCAGCGGACAGGGAGCTATTGAAGCTTTCTTT
J: TRBJ2-5; V: TRBV7-2; size: NA; D: NA; CDR3: CASSPSGTIPGAQYF; DNA: TGTGCCAGCAGCCCGTCGGGTACCATCCCTGGGGCCCAGTACTTC
J: TRBJ2-7; V: TRBV4-2; size: NA; D: TRBD2; CDR3: CASSRPTSGAYEQYF; DNA: TGTGCCAGCAGCCGTCCGACTAGCGGAGCCTACGAGCAGTACTTC
J: TRBJ2-2; V: TRBV28; size: NA; D: NA; CDR3: CASSLGGAAGTGELFF; DNA: TGTGCCAGCAGTTTAGGGGGCGCTGCGGGCACCGGGGAGCTGTTTTTT
J: TRBJ1-6; V: TRBV12-3/TRBV12-4; size: NA; D: TRBD1; CDR3: CASSPGQGATARDSPLHF; DNA: TGTGCCAGCAGTCCGGGACAGGGGGCTACGGCTAGAGATTCACCCCTCCACTTT
J: TRBJ2-7; V: TRBV5-5; size: NA; D: TRBD1; CDR3: CASSFRQGKQYF; DNA: TGTGCCAGCAGCTTTCGACAGGGCAAGCAGTACTTC
J: TRBJ2-3; V: TRBV7-3; size: few; D: NA; CDR3: CASSLRGHRTDTQYF; DNA: TGTGCCAGCAGCTTAAGGGGCCACCGCACAGATACGCAGTATTTT
J: TRBJ2-7; V: TRBV4-1; size: few; D: NA; CDR3: CASSQEWDNSYEQYF; DNA: TGCGCCAGCAGCCAAGAGTGGGACAACTCCTACGAGCAGTACTTC
J: TRBJ2-1; V: TRBV5-4; size: NA; D: NA; CDR3: CASSPRQFRSYNEQFF; DNA: TGTGCCAGCAGCCCGAGACAGTTCCGGTCCTACAATGAGCAGTTCTTC